Below, 14 T cell receptor beta chains from the same sample are listed, as sequenced in a study of T-cell memory formation after mild COVID-19. TCRdb used MiXCR to reprocess the 5' RACE reads, holding one entry per CDR3 protein. Among about 260,000 distinct CDR3 sequences listed, 7% to 10% were seen once. Sequencing input: PBMCs or a T cell subset sorted from them (not recorded which). All receptors come from a man between 18 and 29 years old who had mild COVID-19 (a few samples of this study predate the infection). Cell type and time point are not known.

This clonotype was found many times. The chain recombines TRBV7-9 with TRBJ2-2; perhaps TRBD1 as D (5 bases). V lost 5 bases and J 0 bases, leaving 10 bases between the germline ends. CDR3 length equals 15 residues. Germline-derived CDR1 and CDR2 are SEHNR and FQNEAQ (reference sequence). CDR3 region: CASSDQGSNTGELFF. In DNA form, the CDR3 reads TGTGCCAGCAGCGACCAGGGCTCGAACACCGGGGAGCTGTTTTTT.

V gene TRBV6-1 combines with J gene TRBJ2-7; the D is unclear. The length of the CDR3 is 12 residues. Trimming stripped 5 bases from V and 5 bases from J, with 10 bases between. CDR1 and CDR2 from the germline V gene are MNHNS and SASEGT. For the CDR3, the DNA is TGTGCCAGCAGTTACAAGGGCGACGAGCAGTACTTC. It encodes CASSYKGDEQYF.

The chain uses TRBV4-2 and TRBJ1-6, with a possible D match to TRBD1 (5 bases). The CDR3 is made up of 13 amino acids. Germline values: CDR1 LGHNA, CDR2 YNFKEQ. The V end lost 0 bases, the J end lost 9 bases, and 6 bases lay between the germline ends. The CDR3 here is CASSQDRVSPLHF. The CDR3 DNA reads TGTGCCAGCAGCCAAGACAGGGTTTCACCCCTCCACTTT.

This clonotype was seen a few times. The chain couples TRBV7-6 to TRBJ2-7; perhaps TRBD1 as D (5 bases). CDR3 length: 15 residues. V was pared by 0 bases and J by 3 bases, with 12 bases between. The germline gives CDR1 SGHVS, CDR2 FNYEAQ. CDR3 bases: TGTGCCAGCAGCTTAGCGGCAGGGCAGTTCTACGAGCAGTACGTC. It specifies CASSLAAGQFYEQYV.

This clonotype has at least ten counts. V usage is TRBV7-2 and J usage is TRBJ2-1, with D unclear. The CDR3 totals 15 residues. Germline V lookup: CDR1 SGHTA, CDR2 FQGNSA. Deletions cut 5 bases from V and 0 bases from J, with 11 bases between. The CDR3 loop reads CASSRAGSSYNEQFF. CDR3 bases: TGTGCCAGCAGCAGAGCCGGAAGCTCCTACAATGAGCAGTTCTTC.

The chain carries TRBV20-1 and TRBJ2-1, with 9 positions matching TRBD2. The CDR3 runs to 14 residues. Germline values: CDR1 DFQATT, CDR2 SNEGSKA (reference sequence). The junction had 4 bases not matched to a gene; V was cut back by 0 bases and J by 7 bases. The CDR3: CSARDVSGGNEQFF. The CDR3 DNA is TGCAGTGCTAGAGACGTTAGCGGGGGAAATGAGCAGTTCTTC.

The V gene is TRBV11-2, the J gene TRBJ1-6; no clear D. This CDR3 comprises 15 residues. Germline CDR1 and CDR2: SGHAT and FQNNGV. V was cut by 5 bases and J by 7 bases, with 15 bases left in between. CDR3 region: CASSVLGSVNSPLHF. The CDR3 DNA reads as TGTGCCAGCAGCGTGCTGGGCAGCGTAAATTCACCCCTCCACTTT.

The chain has TRBV5-5 and TRBJ2-7; unclear D gene. The CDR3 loop spans 15 amino acids. Trimming left V 5 bases short and J 0 bases short, with 15 bases between. CDR1 is SGHKS and CDR2 is YYEKEE in the germline V gene (reference sequence). The CDR3 loop is CASSSLVLASYEQYF. CDR3 DNA sequence: TGTGCCAGCAGTTCCCTAGTCTTAGCCTCCTACGAGCAGTACTTC.

This chain uses TRBV5-1 with TRBJ2-2, with D perhaps TRBD2 (6 bases). V lost 0 bases, J lost 11 bases, and 11 bases lay in between. Germline V gene lookup returns CDR1 SGHRS and CDR2 YFSETQ. This CDR3 has 13 amino acids. This CDR3 is CASSLGPGVELFF. In nucleotides, the CDR3 is TGCGCCAGCAGCTTGGGACCGGGGGTAGAGCTGTTTTTT. Together with reference TRBV5-1 and TRBJ2-2, the CDR3 gives the full variable domain: KAGVTQTPRYLIKTRGQQVTLSCSPISGHRSVSWYQQTPGQGLQFLFEYFSETQRNKGNFPGRFSGRQFSNSRSEMNVSTLELGDSALYLCASSLGPGVELFFGEGSRLTVL.

This clonotype turned up a few times. The CDR3 DNA reads TGTGCCAGCAGCCCAAAGCCGGGACTAGCGGGGGGCGAGACCCAGTACTTC. Translating gives CASSPKPGLAGGETQYF. The gene calls are TRBV7-9 and TRBJ2-5, with TRBD2 matching over 15 bases. The CDR3 consists of 17 residues. With V trimmed by 5 bases and J by 5 bases, 9 bases remained unmatched. Germline assignment: CDR1 SEHNR and CDR2 FQNEAQ (reference sequence).

The sample holds many counts of this clonotype. This chain joins TRBV27 and TRBJ1-5; D remains ambiguous. The CDR3 is 14 residues long. Deletions cut 3 bases from V and 2 bases from J, with 8 bases between. Germline CDR1 is MNHEY and CDR2 is SMNVEV (reference sequence). CDR3 in DNA: TGTGCCAGCAGTTTTGGTAGGGGCAATCAGCCCCAGCATTTT. This codes for CASSFGRGNQPQHF.

This clonotype has only a few counts. This chain joins TRBV9 and TRBJ1-2; possibly TRBD1 for D (5 bases). Germline V lookup: CDR1 SGDLS, CDR2 YYNGEE. With 4 bases removed from V and 1 base from J, the gap between germline ends came to 14 bases. This CDR3 is 15 amino acids long. This CDR3 is CASSINQGINYGYTF. CDR3 nucleotide sequence: TGTGCCAGCAGCATAAACCAGGGAATTAACTATGGCTACACCTTC. The full variable domain, with the rest looked up from reference TRBV9 and TRBJ1-2, is DSGVTQTPKHLITATGQRVTLRCSPRSGDLSVYWYQQSLDQGLQFLIQYYNGEERAKGNILERFSAQQFPDLHSELNLSSLELGDSALYFCASSINQGINYGYTFGSGTRLTVV.

This clonotype was seen ten or more times. V gene TRBV5-1 combines with J gene TRBJ2-7, with 10 bases identical to TRBD1. Trimming at V came to 5 bases and at J to 6 bases, leaving 8 bases not matched to a gene. There are 14 residues in the CDR3. The germline V gene encodes CDR1 SGHRS and CDR2 YFSETQ. The CDR3 region is CASSTGTGEGEQYF. The CDR3 DNA reads as TGCGCCAGCAGTACCGGGACAGGGGAGGGCGAGCAGTACTTC.

This clonotype has a handful of counts. The gene calls are TRBV7-6 and TRBJ2-5; no clear D. The V and J ends lost 5 bases and 6 bases respectively, with 13 bases between them. This CDR3 comprises 13 residues. Germline CDR1 is SGHVS and CDR2 is FNYEAQ. The CDR3 nucleotides are TGTGCCAGCAGCCCCTCGACTGAACAGACCCAGTACTTC. Protein: CASSPSTEQTQYF.